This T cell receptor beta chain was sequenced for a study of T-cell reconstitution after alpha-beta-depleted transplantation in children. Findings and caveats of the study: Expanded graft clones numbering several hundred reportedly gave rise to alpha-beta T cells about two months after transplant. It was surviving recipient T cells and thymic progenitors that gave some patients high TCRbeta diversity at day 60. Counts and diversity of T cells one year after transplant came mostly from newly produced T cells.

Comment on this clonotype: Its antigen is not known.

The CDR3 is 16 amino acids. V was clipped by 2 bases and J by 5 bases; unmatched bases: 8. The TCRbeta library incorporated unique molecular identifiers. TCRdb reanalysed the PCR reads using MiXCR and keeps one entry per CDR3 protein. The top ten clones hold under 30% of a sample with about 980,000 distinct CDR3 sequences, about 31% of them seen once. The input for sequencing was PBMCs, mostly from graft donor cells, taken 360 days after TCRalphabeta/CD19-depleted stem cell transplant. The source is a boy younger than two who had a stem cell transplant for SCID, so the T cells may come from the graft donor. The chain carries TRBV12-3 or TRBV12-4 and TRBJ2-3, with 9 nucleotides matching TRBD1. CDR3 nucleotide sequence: TGTGCCAGCAGTTTAAGGGTGGGACAGGGTTTAGATACGCAGTATTTT. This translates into CASSLRVGQGLDTQYF.